The 32 T cell receptor beta chains below were found in one sample sequenced in a study of T cells in tuberculosis. After thawing and overnight rest, PBMC were stained with GMM-loaded CD1B tetramer, viability dye and anti-CD3 for sorting. CD1B tetramers were loaded with Rhodococcus equi-derived C32 glucose monomycolate. The data were produced by immunoSEQ multiplex PCR, yet TCRdb's version contains in-frame clones alone and is incomplete. The data contain 50,000 or so clones, around 90% of them seen just once; the ten biggest clones take up 21%. Sequenced material: CD1b-GMM tetramer-negative cells sorted from PBMCs. The receptor source for this set is an adult woman with latent tuberculosis.

The rearrangement uses TRBV6-1 and TRBJ1-2, with 9 nucleotides matching TRBD1. The germline V gene encodes CDR1 MNHNS and CDR2 SASEGT. V was clipped by 4 bases and J by 4 bases; unmatched bases: 4. CDR3 length: 14 residues. The CDR3 reads CASSAGTGTYGYTF. The CDR3 DNA follows: TGTGCCAGCAGTGCCGGGACAGGGACCTATGGCTACACCTTC.

The gene calls are TRBV6-4 and TRBJ2-1, with 14 nucleotides matching TRBD2. Germline V gives CDR1 MRHNA, CDR2 SNTAGT. The CDR3 is 15 residues long. V lost 6 bases, J lost 8 bases, and 6 bases stayed unmatched. The chain's CDR3 is CASSRLAGGNDEQFF. For the CDR3, the DNA is TGTGCCAGCAGCCGACTAGCGGGGGGGAATGATGAGCAGTTCTTC.

The CDR3 DNA reads as TGTGCCAGCAGAGACAGGGTACGCTCTGGAAACACCATATATTTT. It yields the protein CASRDRVRSGNTIYF. This chain links TRBV2 with TRBJ1-3, with TRBD1 matching 7 bases. J lost 0 bases, V lost 6 bases, and 5 bases had no gene match. The CDR3 is 15 residues long. Germline CDR1 and CDR2: SNHLY and FYNNEI.

The V call is TRBV5-3, the J call TRBJ2-7; 9 bases align to TRBD2. TRBV5-3 is reported as an ORF; its role is uncertain. The CDR3 has 14 amino acids. The ends lost 5 bases at V and 1 base at J; junction bases unmatched: 4. This chain's CDR3 is CARSILAGSYEQYF. The CDR3 DNA follows: TGTGCCAGAAGTATCCTAGCGGGGTCCTACGAGCAGTACTTC.

CDR3 DNA: TGTGCCAGTAGTAGCCTACGGGTCAATCAAGATTCACCCCTCCACTTT. Translated, it gives CASSSLRVNQDSPLHF. The V gene is TRBV19, the J gene TRBJ1-6; D uncertain. The length of the CDR3 is 16 residues. Trimming removed 4 bases from V and 8 bases from J, with 18 bases in between. CDR1 LNHDA and CDR2 SQIVND come from the germline V gene (reference sequence).

The chain carries TRBV2 and TRBJ1-1; D unclear. Trimming stripped 6 bases from V and 4 bases from J, with 12 bases between. The CDR3 extends over 13 amino acids. In germline, CDR1 is SNHLY, CDR2 FYNNEI. CDR3 sequence reads: CASSAQEGTEAFF. Here the CDR3 DNA reads TGTGCCAGCAGCGCTCAGGAAGGCACTGAAGCTTTCTTT.

The chain recombines TRBV6-1 with TRBJ2-7; 8 nucleotides agree with TRBD2. CDR1 and CDR2 from the germline V gene are MNHNS and SASEGT. The CDR3 loop spans 15 amino acids. The V and J ends lost 6 bases and 0 bases, in that order; junction bases with no gene match: 7. The CDR3: CASRETSDSSYEQYF. The DNA of the CDR3 is TGTGCCAGCAGGGAGACTAGCGACAGCTCCTACGAGCAGTACTTC.

The chain links TRBV19 to TRBJ1-1; no reliable D call. The V gene's germline CDR1 is LNHDA and CDR2 SQIVND (reference sequence). Trimming stripped 3 bases from V and 3 bases from J, with 11 bases between. The CDR3 loop spans 14 amino acids. The CDR3 reads CASSIARYYTEAFF. DNA for the CDR3: TGTGCCAGTAGTATCGCCAGATATTACACTGAAGCTTTCTTT.

V gene TRBV27 combines with J gene TRBJ2-1, with D tentatively TRBD2 (7 bases). Germline CDR1 is MNHEY and CDR2 is SMNVEV (reference sequence). V was shortened by 6 bases and J by 0 bases, with 12 bases between the two germline ends. This CDR3 spans 15 amino acids. The CDR3 DNA reads TGTGCCAGCAGGAGGGGGGGTAACTCCTACAATGAGCAGTTCTTC. It encodes CASRRGGNSYNEQFF.

V gene TRBV19 combines with J gene TRBJ2-1; 8 bases fit TRBD2. V shed 6 bases, J shed 3 bases, and the junction held 7 bases outside the gene matches. Germline V CDR1 and CDR2: LNHDA, SQIVND (reference sequence). CDR3 length equals 15 residues. CDR3 in DNA: TGTGCCAGTAGCCCCGCTAGCGGGCTCTACAATGAGCAGTTCTTC. It translates to CASSPASGLYNEQFF. The variable domain in full, with the rest retrieved from reference TRBV19 and TRBJ2-1, is DGGITQSPKYLFRKEGQNVTLSCEQNLNHDAMYWYRQDPGQGLRLIYYSQIVNDFQKGDIAEGYSVSREKKESFPLTVTSAQKNPTAFYLCASSPASGLYNEQFFGPGTRLTVL.

The rearrangement links TRBV9 to TRBJ1-1; 9 nucleotides align to TRBD1. CDR3 length: 15 amino acids. The germline V gene encodes CDR1 SGDLS and CDR2 YYNGEE. The V and J ends lost 0 bases and 3 bases, in that order; junction bases with no gene match: 3. In nucleotides, the CDR3 is TGTGCCAGCAGCGTAGGACAGGGGGTGGACACTGAAGCTTTCTTT. Translated, it gives CASSVGQGVDTEAFF. Drawing the rest from reference TRBV9 and TRBJ1-1, the complete variable domain is DSGVTQTPKHLITATGQRVTLRCSPRSGDLSVYWYQQSLDQGLQFLIQYYNGEERAKGNILERFSAQQFPDLHSELNLSSLELGDSALYFCASSVGQGVDTEAFFGQGTRLTVV.

The rearrangement uses TRBV18 and TRBJ1-2; perhaps TRBD1 as D (6 bases). The CDR3 totals 14 residues. Between the trimmed V and J ends, which lost 0 bases and 5 bases, there was a span of 10 bases. Germline CDR1 KGHSH, CDR2 LQKENI. The chain's CDR3 is CASSPPTGLYGYTF. The CDR3 bases are TGTGCCAGCTCACCACCGACAGGTCTATATGGCTACACCTTC.

This rearrangement joins TRBV2 to TRBJ2-7; 9 bases fit TRBD1. J gave up 3 bases and V 5 bases, and 5 bases lay outside the gene matches. CDR3 length: 14 residues. Germline CDR1 is SNHLY and CDR2 is FYNNEI. The CDR3: CASSTDRGYYEQYF. The CDR3 coding sequence is TGTGCCAGCAGTACCGACAGGGGGTACTACGAGCAGTACTTC.

This clone was observed a single time. V gene TRBV5-6 combines with J gene TRBJ1-3; no reliable D call. CDR3 size: 15 residues. Trimming shortened V by 1 base and J by 2 bases, and 10 bases separated the two germline ends. CDR1 and CDR2 (germline): SGHDT, YYEEEE. In DNA, the CDR3 is TGTGCCAGCAGCTTGATGGCGCGGACTGGAAACACCATATATTTT. Its translation is CASSLMARTGNTIYF.

The chain joins TRBV6-5 to TRBJ1-4; TRBD1 is a possible D gene (5 bases). CDR1 MNHEY and CDR2 SVGAGI come from the germline V gene. The CDR3 consists of 14 residues. V lost 5 bases, J lost 11 bases, and 18 bases lay in between. The CDR3 region is CASSDVPGRGKLFF. The CDR3 DNA reads as TGTGCCAGCAGTGACGTACCAGGGCGGGGGAAACTGTTTTTT.

The rearrangement joins TRBV6-6 to TRBJ2-7; TRBD1 matches at 8 bases. In germline, CDR1 is MNHNY, CDR2 SVGAGI (reference sequence). This CDR3 comprises 14 residues. Trimming took 7 bases from V and 6 from J; bases not matched to a gene: 11. The CDR3 nucleotides read TGTGCCAGCACGTTAAACAGGGGGTCGCGCGAGCAGTACTTC. It is translated as CASTLNRGSREQYF.

This chain links TRBV28 with TRBJ1-6; TRBD1 is a possible D gene (5 bases). Germline values: CDR1 MDHEN, CDR2 SYDVKM. This CDR3 has 12 residues. CDR3 sequence reads: CGWGPLISPLHF. CDR3 nucleotide sequence: TGTGGTTGGGGCCCCTTAATTTCACCCCTCCACTTT.

The rearrangement links TRBV9 to TRBJ2-7; D might be TRBD2 (5 bases). V lost 0 bases to trimming and J lost 2 bases, with 6 bases between them. The CDR3 length is 13 residues. CDR1 is SGDLS and CDR2 is YYNGEE in the germline V gene. CDR3 sequence: CASSVAGAYEQYF. The CDR3 nucleotides are TGTGCCAGCAGCGTAGCCGGGGCCTACGAGCAGTACTTC.

CDR3: CASSSRLAGADEQFF. CDR3 nucleotide sequence: TGTGCCAGCAGTTCAAGACTAGCGGGCGCCGATGAGCAGTTCTTC. The chain is built from TRBV28 and TRBJ2-1; TRBD2 matches at 10 bases. Trimming at V came to 4 bases and at J to 8 bases, leaving 8 bases not matched to a gene. CDR3 size: 15 residues. Germline V gene sequence: CDR1 MDHEN, CDR2 SYDVKM.

The V gene is TRBV7-6, the J gene TRBJ2-3; tentatively, D is TRBD2 (6 bases). CDR1 and CDR2 (germline): SGHVS, FNYEAQ. This CDR3 comprises 16 residues. The V and J ends lost 5 bases and 5 bases respectively, with 20 bases between them. The DNA of the CDR3 is TGTGCCAGCAGCGGGGTGGCTAGCGCTCGGATAGATACGCAGTATTTT. Protein sequence: CASSGVASARIDTQYF.

The rearrangement links TRBV5-4 to TRBJ1-2; no definite D call. Trimming shortened V by 0 bases and J by 4 bases, and 13 bases separated the two germline ends. The CDR3 runs to 15 residues. Per the germline V gene, CDR1 is SGHNT and CDR2 is YYREEE (reference sequence). CDR3 DNA: TGTGCCAGCAGCTTGGGTCAGGTGGCAAGCTATGGCTACACCTTC. Translation: CASSLGQVASYGYTF.

The rearrangement joins TRBV13 to TRBJ2-1; D unclear. Between the trimmed V and J ends, which lost 1 base and 4 bases, there was a span of 8 bases. There are 14 residues in the CDR3. CDR1 and CDR2 from the germline V gene are PRHDT and FYEKMQ (reference sequence). The CDR3, as DNA: TGTGCCAGCAGCTTAGTTGCAGTTTACAATGAGCAGTTCTTC. The encoded protein is CASSLVAVYNEQFF.

The genes are TRBV10-3 and TRBJ1-1; 9 nucleotides align to TRBD1. Germline V gene sequence: CDR1 ENHRY, CDR2 SYGVKD. V lost 5 bases and J lost 1; bases outside the gene matches: 2. This CDR3 is 14 amino acids long. DNA of the CDR3: TGTGCCATCAGTCAGGACAGGGGGAACACTGAAGCTTTCTTT. Translated: CAISQDRGNTEAFF.

V and J are TRBV30 and TRBJ1-6; 10 nucleotides match TRBD1. There are 13 residues in the CDR3. CDR1 and CDR2 from the germline V gene are GTSNPN and SVGIG (reference sequence). V trimming: 8 bases; J trimming: 9 bases; junction bases outside the gene matches: 7. CDR3 loop: CALDRGLSSPLHF. For the CDR3, the DNA is TGTGCCCTCGACAGGGGGCTCTCTTCACCCCTCCACTTT.

In this sample, this clone turned up a few times. The rearrangement links TRBV18 to TRBJ1-1, with a tentative D call TRBD1 (6 bases). V was trimmed by 1 base and J by 7 bases, leaving 7 bases between them. Germline CDR1 reads KGHSH; CDR2 reads LQKENI. This CDR3 is built from 12 residues. The CDR3 DNA reads TGTGCCAGCTCACCACAGACAGGTGAAGCTTTCTTT. Translated, it gives CASSPQTGEAFF. Using reference TRBV18 and TRBJ1-1 for the parts outside the CDR3, the full variable domain is NAGVMQNPRHLVRRRGQEARLRCSPMKGHSHVYWYRQLPEEGLKFMVYLQKENIIDESGMPKERFSAEFPKEGPSILRIQQVVRGDSAAYFCASSPQTGEAFFGQGTRLTVV.

The CDR3 nucleotides are TGTGCCATCAGTGAGTCCGGACAGTCCTACGAGCAGTACTTC. It translates to CAISESGQSYEQYF. J is TRBJ2-7 and V is TRBV10-3; the D gene is possibly TRBD1 (6 bases). Germline CDR1 ENHRY, CDR2 SYGVKD. The CDR3 length is 14 residues. Deletions cut 0 bases from V and 1 base from J, with 7 bases between.

The chain recombines TRBV30 with TRBJ1-3, with D hard to call. This CDR3 contains 15 residues. Germline CDR1 GTSNPN, CDR2 SVGIG (reference sequence). V was pared by 1 base and J by 0 bases, with 10 bases between. The CDR3 region is CAWSGAVSSGNTIYF. The CDR3 DNA is TGTGCCTGGAGTGGGGCTGTGAGCTCTGGAAACACCATATATTTT.

CDR3 protein: CAWSENRAGNTIYF. The CDR3, as DNA: TGTGCCTGGAGTGAGAACAGGGCTGGAAACACCATATATTTT. This chain uses TRBV30 with TRBJ1-3; possibly TRBD1 for D (6 bases). Germline V CDR1 and CDR2: GTSNPN, SVGIG (reference sequence). CDR3 size: 14 residues. V shed 1 base and J shed 2 bases, with 9 bases lying between them.

The chain links TRBV6-1 to TRBJ2-7, with a possible D match to TRBD2 (6 bases). The CDR3 consists of 16 residues. CDR1 is MNHNS, CDR2 SASEGT, per germline. The ends were cut back, 2 bases at V and 6 bases at J, with 20 bases in the middle. This CDR3 is CASSELGGQVNLEQYF. CDR3 in DNA: TGTGCCAGCAGTGAACTCGGAGGGCAGGTCAATCTCGAGCAGTACTTC.

The chain combines TRBV19 with TRBJ2-7; 10 bases are a match to TRBD2. Germline V CDR1 and CDR2: LNHDA, SQIVND (reference sequence). This CDR3 is 15 amino acids long. Germline trimming cut 3 bases from V and 3 bases from J; bases unmatched to any gene: 5. The chain's CDR3 is CASSIASGSFYEQYF. The CDR3 bases are TGTGCCAGTAGTATCGCTAGCGGGAGTTTCTACGAGCAGTACTTC.

This clone was seen only once. The rearrangement links TRBV10-2 to TRBJ2-1, with 9 bases that match TRBD1. Trimming cost V 2 bases and J 9 bases; bases outside gene matches: 11. Germline-derived CDR1 and CDR2 are WSHSY and SAAADI. The CDR3 loop spans 16 amino acids. CDR3 coding DNA: TGCGCCAGCAGTGAGCATCAACCAACAGGGGGCACTGAGCAGTTCTTC. It yields the protein CASSEHQPTGGTEQFF.

This clone was detected a few times. The gene calls are TRBV4-2 and TRBJ2-7; no reliable D call. The CDR3 runs to 14 residues. The V gene lost 1 base and the J gene lost 6 bases, with 13 bases spanning the gap. CDR1 and CDR2 from the germline V gene are LGHNA and YNFKEQ. The CDR3 DNA reads as TGTGCCAGCAGCCAAGGGTTAGAGCCCTCCGAGCAGTACTTC. Its translation is CASSQGLEPSEQYF.